One sample yielded the 7 T cell receptor beta chains listed below, sequenced in a study of blood T cell repertoires in COVID-19. Profiled with immunoSEQ multiplex PCR; TCRdb holds only in-frame clones, not every one. The sample records over 200,000 clones, 80% to 85% being singletons. Sequenced: PBMCs or T cells enriched from blood (not recorded which). These receptors were obtained from a woman aged 50 to 60 with acute COVID-19.

The J gene is TRBJ2-5, the V gene TRBV3-1 (or the pseudogene TRBV3-2); the D gene is possibly TRBD2 (6 bases). V was pared by 4 bases and J by 5 bases, with 14 bases between. The CDR3 runs to 14 residues. The germline CDR1 and CDR2 sequences are LGHDT and YNNKEL (reference sequence). CDR3 nucleotides: TGTGCCAGCAGCCGGGACTCACGTGCGGAGACCCAGTACTTC. Its translation is CASSRDSRAETQYF.

This clone was detected a few times. The chain recombines TRBV27 with TRBJ1-2, with D unresolved. The germline gives CDR1 MNHEY, CDR2 SMNVEV (reference sequence). V lost 10 bases and J lost 0, with 15 bases in between. The CDR3 spans 14 residues. In DNA form, the CDR3 reads TGTGCCACTCGGTCCCTCGGGTCTAACTATGGCTACACCTTC. This gives the protein CATRSLGSNYGYTF.

To note about this clone: Other DNA sequences within the sample encode an identical CDR3. V gene TRBV7-2 combines with J gene TRBJ2-3, with 9 bases identical to TRBD2. V gave up 0 bases and J gave up 1 base; unmatched junction bases: 2. The V gene's germline CDR1 is SGHTA and CDR2 FQGNSA. CDR3 length equals 16 residues. The DNA of the CDR3 is TGTGCCAGCAGCTTAGCCGGCGGGGGGGGCACAGATACGCAGTATTTT. Translating gives CASSLAGGGGTDTQYF. The variable domain in full, with the rest retrieved from reference TRBV7-2 and TRBJ2-3, is GAGVSQSPSNKVTEKGKDVELRCDPISGHTALYWYRQSLGQGLEFLIYFQGNSAPDKSGLPSDRFSAERTGGSVSTLTIQRTQQEDSAVYLCASSLAGGGGTDTQYFGPGTRLTVL.

This clone was recorded only once. This chain links TRBV7-2 with TRBJ2-1; weak D call: TRBD1 (5 bases). V was shortened by 7 bases and J by 4 bases, with 14 bases between the two germline ends. The CDR3 runs to 14 residues. Germline V CDR1 and CDR2: SGHTA, FQGNSA. CDR3 loop: CASTLGQEYNEQFF. The CDR3 nucleotides are TGTGCCAGCACCCTGGGGCAGGAATACAATGAGCAGTTCTTC. Supplemented by reference TRBV7-2 and TRBJ2-1, the full variable domain reads GAGVSQSPSNKVTEKGKDVELRCDPISGHTALYWYRQSLGQGLEFLIYFQGNSAPDKSGLPSDRFSAERTGGSVSTLTIQRTQQEDSAVYLCASTLGQEYNEQFFGPGTRLTVL.

The rearrangement joins TRBV28 to TRBJ1-1, with D possibly being TRBD1 (6 bases). Per the germline V gene, CDR1 is MDHEN and CDR2 is SYDVKM. The CDR3 runs to 16 residues. The V end lost 3 bases, the J end lost 0 bases, and 14 bases lay between the germline ends. The CDR3 DNA reads TGTGCCAGCAGTTTCTCACAGGGAAGGGTGAACACTGAAGCTTTCTTT. It is translated as CASSFSQGRVNTEAFF. Combining the CDR3 with reference TRBV28 and TRBJ1-1 gives the whole variable domain DVKVTQSSRYLVKRTGEKVFLECVQDMDHENMFWYRQDPGLGLRLIYFSYDVKMKEKGDIPEGYSVSREKKERFSLILESASTNQTSMYLCASSFSQGRVNTEAFFGQGTRLTVV.

V gene TRBV7-9 combines with J gene TRBJ2-2, with D possibly TRBD1 on 6 matching bases. Germline V gives CDR1 SEHNR, CDR2 FQNEAQ (reference sequence). V lost 5 bases and J 0 bases, leaving 13 bases between the germline ends. The CDR3 has 16 residues. DNA of the CDR3: TGTGCCAGCAGCCCGATGGGGGCCGCGAACACCGGGGAGCTGTTTTTT. Translation: CASSPMGAANTGELFF.

This chain links TRBV4-3 with TRBJ1-4; D is possibly TRBD1 (6 bases). Trimming took off 5 bases at V and 3 bases at J, with 22 bases between the two ends. The CDR3 length is 18 residues. In germline, CDR1 is LGHNA, CDR2 YSLEER. The DNA for the CDR3 is TGCGCCAGCAGCAGGACAGCGGCGGTCGTCAGGTCTAATGAAAAACTGTTTTTT. Encoded protein: CASSRTAAVVRSNEKLFF.